The clone carrying this T cell receptor (beta chain) was picked up a small number of times. The antigen is undetermined. The CDR3 is made up of 15 amino acids. V trimming: 5 bases; J trimming: 2 bases; junction bases outside the gene matches: 7. From germline, CDR1 is MNHEY and CDR2 SMNVEV (reference sequence). The data were taken from a study of early T cells in non-severe SARS-CoV-2 infection. Study at large: Sequencing targeted bulk RNA from unsorted whole blood, leaving chains unpaired.

General study results and limits: The VDJdb matching leaned toward anti-spike CD8 responses and overlooked private and CD4 specificities.

Individual cDNA molecules were tagged with unique molecular identifiers, the study reported. TCRdb re-analysed the 5' RACE reads in MiXCR, keeping a single row per CDR3 protein. The table has about 34,000 distinct CDR3 sequences, about 6.5% seen once. The receptor comes from an adult who was a healthcare worker with PCR-confirmed SARS-CoV-2 infection or an uninfected control (not recorded which). The sequencing sample was made of whole blood. This chain links TRBV27 with TRBJ2-7, with 9 bases fitting TRBD1. The CDR3 DNA reads as TGTGCCAGCAGTCATAACAGGGGGCTCACCTACGAGCAGTACTTC. It codes for CASSHNRGLTYEQYF.